The rows below give T cell receptor beta chains drawn from one sample of a study of cytomegalovirus exposure and HLA in healthy donors. Libraries were prepared by immunoSEQ multiplex PCR; TCRdb keeps only in-frame clonotypes and omits some of them. The table records around 140,000 clones, approximately 91% of them present only once. Sequencing was performed on PBMCs. The origin of the receptors is a woman between 35 and 50 years old in good health and CMV-seronegative. Each CDR3 is given with its conserved first and last residue. D genes are given only for firm matches. Clone size is not always given. Where it is, it says once, few, many or a class for expanded clones.

cdr3_aa: CASRPRQYLGSGANVLTF; cdr3_nt: TGTGCCAGCAGGCCTCGACAGTATCTAGGGTCTGGGGCCAACGTCCTGACTTTC; v_call: TRBV13; j_call: TRBJ2-6; d_call: -; clone_size: -
cdr3_aa: CASSIDLASGTYYEQYF; cdr3_nt: TGTGCCAGTAGTATAGATCTGGCTAGCGGGACGTACTACGAGCAGTACTTC; v_call: TRBV19; j_call: TRBJ2-7; d_call: TRBD2; clone_size: -
cdr3_aa: CASSLDRASQETQYF; cdr3_nt: TGTGCCAGCAGCTTAGATCGCGCTAGCCAAGAGACCCAGTACTTC; v_call: TRBV11-3; j_call: TRBJ2-5; d_call: -; clone_size: -
cdr3_aa: CAISASHRDSQETQYF; cdr3_nt: TGTGCCATCAGTGCGTCTCACCGGGACAGCCAAGAGACCCAGTACTTC; v_call: TRBV10-3; j_call: TRBJ2-5; d_call: TRBD1; clone_size: -
cdr3_aa: CSVGSGSNNEKLFF; cdr3_nt: TGCAGCGTTGGGTCAGGGTCTAATAATGAAAAACTGTTTTTT; v_call: TRBV29-1; j_call: TRBJ1-4; d_call: -; clone_size: -
cdr3_aa: CASSWGPDRERTDTQYF; cdr3_nt: TGTGCCAGCAGTTGGGGCCCCGACAGGGAACGCACAGATACGCAGTATTTT; v_call: TRBV6-7; j_call: TRBJ2-3; d_call: TRBD1; clone_size: -
cdr3_aa: CASSPRTGGGNGELFF; cdr3_nt: TGTGCCAGCAGCCCACGGACAGGGGGAGGTAACGGGGAGCTGTTTTTT; v_call: TRBV9; j_call: TRBJ2-2; d_call: TRBD1; clone_size: -
cdr3_aa: CASSLGGHTDTQYF; cdr3_nt: TGTGCCAGCAGCTTGGGCGGACACACAGATACGCAGTATTTT; v_call: TRBV5-6; j_call: TRBJ2-3; d_call: -; clone_size: -
cdr3_aa: CASRPAGVLNTEAFF; cdr3_nt: TGTGCCAGCAGACCCGCAGGGGTTTTGAACACTGAAGCTTTCTTT; v_call: TRBV28; j_call: TRBJ1-1; d_call: -; clone_size: -
cdr3_aa: CASSSLAGVAADTQYF; cdr3_nt: TGTGCCAGCAGCTCCCTAGCGGGAGTAGCTGCAGATACGCAGTATTTT; v_call: TRBV11-3; j_call: TRBJ2-3; d_call: TRBD2; clone_size: -
cdr3_aa: CASSYFRATNEKLFF; cdr3_nt: TGTGCCAGCAGTTACTTCCGTGCAACTAATGAAAAACTGTTTTTT; v_call: TRBV6-5; j_call: TRBJ1-4; d_call: -; clone_size: few
cdr3_aa: CASRSSQGSGDTQYF; cdr3_nt: TGTGCCAGCAGATCGTCACAGGGGTCAGGAGATACGCAGTATTTT; v_call: TRBV6-5; j_call: TRBJ2-3; d_call: TRBD1; clone_size: -
cdr3_aa: CFVRTYNEQFF; cdr3_nt: TGTTTTGTGCGGACCTACAATGAGCAGTTCTTC; v_call: TRBV28; j_call: TRBJ2-1; d_call: -; clone_size: -
cdr3_aa: CASSLGGHWVMEQYF; cdr3_nt: TGCGCCAGCAGCTTGGGGGGGCACTGGGTTATGGAGCAGTACTTC; v_call: TRBV5-1; j_call: TRBJ2-7; d_call: -; clone_size: -
cdr3_aa: CSVVGGAVSYNEQFF; cdr3_nt: TGCAGCGTTGTGGGGGGGGCGGTTTCGTACAATGAGCAGTTCTTC; v_call: TRBV29-1; j_call: TRBJ2-1; d_call: -; clone_size: -
cdr3_aa: CASSLIPGQGYDEQFF; cdr3_nt: TGCGCCAGCAGCTTGATACCGGGACAGGGGTATGATGAGCAGTTCTTC; v_call: TRBV5-1; j_call: TRBJ2-1; d_call: TRBD1; clone_size: -
cdr3_aa: CASSYAGTGTLINEKLFF; cdr3_nt: TGTGCCAGCAGTTACGCCGGGACAGGGACTCTTATTAATGAAAAACTGTTTTTT; v_call: TRBV28; j_call: TRBJ1-4; d_call: TRBD1; clone_size: -
cdr3_aa: CASSSGTGNYEQYF; cdr3_nt: TGTGCCAGCAGTTCCGGGACAGGGAATTACGAGCAGTACTTC; v_call: TRBV6-5; j_call: TRBJ2-7; d_call: TRBD1; clone_size: -
cdr3_aa: CSSSLGPSGRSYEQYF; cdr3_nt: TGTTCCAGCAGCTTAGGGCCTAGCGGAAGATCCTACGAGCAGTACTTC; v_call: TRBV7-9; j_call: TRBJ2-7; d_call: TRBD2; clone_size: -
cdr3_aa: CASRAPTGWGAPQHF; cdr3_nt: TGCGCCAGCAGGGCCCCCACAGGGTGGGGAGCGCCCCAGCATTTT; v_call: TRBV10-2; j_call: TRBJ1-5; d_call: -; clone_size: -
cdr3_aa: CASREAGYSYEQYF; cdr3_nt: TGTGCCAGTCGGGAAGCGGGGTACTCCTACGAGCAGTACTTC; v_call: TRBV19; j_call: TRBJ2-7; d_call: TRBD2; clone_size: -
cdr3_aa: CASGGEQYF; cdr3_nt: TGTGCCAGCGGGGGGGAGCAGTACTTC; v_call: TRBV2; j_call: TRBJ2-7; d_call: -; clone_size: once
cdr3_aa: CASSYSTTAYNEQFF; cdr3_nt: TGTGCCAGCAGTTACTCGACGACAGCCTACAATGAGCAGTTCTTC; v_call: TRBV6-5; j_call: TRBJ2-1; d_call: -; clone_size: -
cdr3_aa: CATSRDAGSNQPQHF; cdr3_nt: TGTGCCACCAGCAGAGATGCAGGTAGCAATCAGCCCCAGCATTTT; v_call: TRBV15; j_call: TRBJ1-5; d_call: -; clone_size: once
cdr3_aa: CASGPPGLVRENEQFF; cdr3_nt: TGCGCCAGCGGCCCTCCGGGACTAGTCAGAGAGAATGAGCAGTTCTTC; v_call: TRBV4-1; j_call: TRBJ2-1; d_call: TRBD2; clone_size: -
cdr3_aa: CASIQLTGTEAFF; cdr3_nt: TGTGCCAGCATACAATTGACAGGAACGGAAGCTTTCTTT; v_call: TRBV11-3; j_call: TRBJ1-1; d_call: -; clone_size: -
cdr3_aa: CASSPGDTQAGYEQYF; cdr3_nt: TGCGCCAGCAGCCCCGGGGACACCCAGGCAGGCTACGAGCAGTACTTC; v_call: TRBV4-1; j_call: TRBJ2-7; d_call: -; clone_size: -
cdr3_aa: CASRAGVLVEQFF; cdr3_nt: TGTGCCAGCAGGGCGGGAGTTCTTGTTGAGCAGTTCTTC; v_call: TRBV6-5; j_call: TRBJ2-1; d_call: TRBD2; clone_size: few
cdr3_aa: CASSLALAGVYNEQFF; cdr3_nt: TGTGCCAGCAGCTTGGCTCTAGCGGGAGTATACAATGAGCAGTTCTTC; v_call: TRBV7-9; j_call: TRBJ2-1; d_call: TRBD2; clone_size: -
cdr3_aa: CASSLDSTTGELFF; cdr3_nt: TGTGCCAGCAGCTTAGACAGCACAACCGGGGAGCTGTTTTTT; v_call: TRBV7-6; j_call: TRBJ2-2; d_call: -; clone_size: -
cdr3_aa: CASSALAGGKADTQYF; cdr3_nt: TGCGCCAGCAGCGCCCTAGCGGGAGGAAAGGCAGATACGCAGTATTTT; v_call: TRBV5-1; j_call: TRBJ2-3; d_call: TRBD2; clone_size: -
cdr3_aa: CASSLAPRGNTIYF; cdr3_nt: TGTGCCAGCAGCTTAGCTCCCCGTGGAAACACCATATATTTT; v_call: TRBV7-6; j_call: TRBJ1-3; d_call: -; clone_size: -
cdr3_aa: CASSAWTGNNEQFF; cdr3_nt: TGTGCCAGCAGTGCGTGGACAGGGAACAATGAGCAGTTCTTC; v_call: TRBV25-1; j_call: TRBJ2-1; d_call: TRBD1; clone_size: -
cdr3_aa: CASSSSTDTQYF; cdr3_nt: TGTGCCAGCAGCTCAAGCACAGATACGCAGTATTTT; v_call: TRBV7-2; j_call: TRBJ2-3; d_call: -; clone_size: -
cdr3_aa: CASSLTSGRWNEQFF; cdr3_nt: TGTGCCAGCAGCTTGACTAGCGGGAGGTGGAATGAGCAGTTCTTC; v_call: TRBV7-3; j_call: TRBJ2-1; d_call: TRBD2; clone_size: -
cdr3_aa: CASSQVRLALYNEQFF; cdr3_nt: TGCGCCAGCAGCCAAGTCCGACTAGCGTTGTACAATGAGCAGTTCTTC; v_call: TRBV4-1; j_call: TRBJ2-1; d_call: TRBD2; clone_size: -
cdr3_aa: CASSLFGQSNQPQHF; cdr3_nt: TGTGCCAGCAGTTTATTCGGACAGAGCAATCAGCCCCAGCATTTT; v_call: TRBV27; j_call: TRBJ1-5; d_call: -; clone_size: -
cdr3_aa: CASSAVVTMSYNEQFF; cdr3_nt: TGTGCCAGCAGCGCTGTGGTGACTATGTCCTACAATGAGCAGTTCTTC; v_call: TRBV5-6; j_call: TRBJ2-1; d_call: -; clone_size: -
cdr3_aa: CSSSAGTYNEQFF; cdr3_nt: TGTTCCAGCAGCGCGGGGACCTACAATGAGCAGTTCTTC; v_call: TRBV7-9; j_call: TRBJ2-1; d_call: -; clone_size: once
cdr3_aa: CASSPSVRGANTGELFF; cdr3_nt: TGTGCCAGCAGCCCCTCGGTACGGGGGGCGAACACCGGGGAGCTGTTTTTT; v_call: TRBV5-4; j_call: TRBJ2-2; d_call: TRBD2; clone_size: -
cdr3_aa: CASSESGTQSYTF; cdr3_nt: TGTGCCAGCAGTGAATCAGGGACTCAGAGCTACACCTTC; v_call: TRBV6-1; j_call: TRBJ1-2; d_call: -; clone_size: -
cdr3_aa: CSVVSHIAGGPPYEQYF; cdr3_nt: TGCAGCGTTGTTTCCCACATAGCGGGAGGGCCACCCTACGAGCAGTACTTC; v_call: TRBV29-1; j_call: TRBJ2-7; d_call: TRBD2; clone_size: once
cdr3_aa: CASSSGTGGQETQYF; cdr3_nt: TGTGCCAGCAGCTCCGGGACAGGGGGACAAGAGACCCAGTACTTC; v_call: TRBV11-3; j_call: TRBJ2-5; d_call: TRBD1; clone_size: -
cdr3_aa: CASSLRADTQYF; cdr3_nt: TGTGCCAGCAGCTTAAGAGCTGATACGCAGTATTTT; v_call: TRBV7-2; j_call: TRBJ2-3; d_call: -; clone_size: -
cdr3_aa: CASSFPFTGTSGRGLYEQYF; cdr3_nt: TGTGCCAGCAGCTTCCCCTTCACCGGGACTAGCGGGAGAGGGCTCTACGAGCAGTACTTC; v_call: TRBV11-3; j_call: TRBJ2-7; d_call: TRBD2; clone_size: -
cdr3_aa: CASSLGGSGRGYNEQFF; cdr3_nt: TGTGCCAGCAGCTTGGGGGGGAGCGGGAGGGGATACAATGAGCAGTTCTTC; v_call: TRBV7-2; j_call: TRBJ2-1; d_call: TRBD2; clone_size: -
cdr3_aa: CASSLVGDGYTF; cdr3_nt: TGTGCCAGCAGCTTGGTAGGGGATGGCTACACCTTC; v_call: TRBV5-4; j_call: TRBJ1-2; d_call: -; clone_size: -
cdr3_aa: CASSLTGAGEQYF; cdr3_nt: TGTGCCAGCAGCTTAACGGGAGCGGGTGAGCAGTACTTC; v_call: TRBV7-9; j_call: TRBJ2-7; d_call: -; clone_size: -
cdr3_aa: CASSTPHRVGYNEQFF; cdr3_nt: TGTGCCAGCAGTACCCCCCACAGGGTTGGCTACAATGAGCAGTTCTTC; v_call: TRBV28; j_call: TRBJ2-1; d_call: -; clone_size: few
cdr3_aa: CASSEVAGVNTEAFF; cdr3_nt: TGTGCCAGCAGTGAAGTTGCGGGGGTGAACACTGAAGCTTTCTTT; v_call: TRBV6-1; j_call: TRBJ1-1; d_call: -; clone_size: few
cdr3_aa: CASSGPGQGDNEQFF; cdr3_nt: TGTGCCAGCAGTGGGCCTGGACAGGGCGACAATGAGCAGTTCTTC; v_call: TRBV28; j_call: TRBJ2-1; d_call: TRBD1; clone_size: -
cdr3_aa: CASSIHPGSNTGELFF; cdr3_nt: TGTGCCAGTAGTATTCATCCGGGTTCTAACACCGGGGAGCTGTTTTTT; v_call: TRBV19; j_call: TRBJ2-2; d_call: -; clone_size: -
cdr3_aa: CASSQVSGLADTSYEQYF; cdr3_nt: TGCGCCAGCAGCCAAGTATCGGGGTTAGCGGATACCTCCTACGAGCAGTACTTC; v_call: TRBV4-1; j_call: TRBJ2-7; d_call: -; clone_size: -
cdr3_aa: CASRLAGAETQYF; cdr3_nt: TGCGCCAGCAGACTAGCGGGTGCAGAGACCCAGTACTTC; v_call: TRBV10-2; j_call: TRBJ2-5; d_call: TRBD2; clone_size: -
cdr3_aa: CASSLRDKSEKLFF; cdr3_nt: TGTGCCAGCAGCTTAAGGGACAAGAGTGAAAAACTGTTTTTT; v_call: TRBV11-2; j_call: TRBJ1-4; d_call: -; clone_size: -
cdr3_aa: CASTPRSSGQETQYF; cdr3_nt: TGCGCCAGCACCCCCCGGTCTAGCGGACAAGAGACCCAGTACTTC; v_call: TRBV5-1; j_call: TRBJ2-5; d_call: TRBD2; clone_size: -
cdr3_aa: CASIKERGNEQFF; cdr3_nt: TGTGCCAGCATAAAGGAGCGGGGTAATGAGCAGTTCTTC; v_call: TRBV2; j_call: TRBJ2-1; d_call: TRBD2; clone_size: -
cdr3_aa: CASSLGQGRKETQYF; cdr3_nt: TGTGCCAGCAGCTTAGGACAGGGCCGAAAAGAGACCCAGTACTTC; v_call: TRBV7-8; j_call: TRBJ2-5; d_call: TRBD1; clone_size: -
cdr3_aa: CASSGTSGREYF; cdr3_nt: TGTGCCAGCAGTGGGACCAGCGGGAGGGAGTACTTC; v_call: TRBV2; j_call: TRBJ2-7; d_call: TRBD2; clone_size: -